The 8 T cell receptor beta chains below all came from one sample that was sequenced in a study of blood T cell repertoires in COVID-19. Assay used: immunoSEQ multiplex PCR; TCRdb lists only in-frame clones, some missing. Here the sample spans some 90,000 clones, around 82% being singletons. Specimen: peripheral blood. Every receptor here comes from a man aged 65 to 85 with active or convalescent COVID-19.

The CDR3 DNA sequence: TGTGCCAGAAGGTTCGGGGACGAGCAGTACTTC. Protein: CARRFGDEQYF. The chain is built from TRBV5-3 and TRBJ2-7; a possible D gene is TRBD2 (5 bases). TRBV5-3 belongs to the ORF category, with a function that is uncertain. Trimming stripped 5 bases from V and 5 bases from J, with 8 bases between. CDR3 length: 11 residues.

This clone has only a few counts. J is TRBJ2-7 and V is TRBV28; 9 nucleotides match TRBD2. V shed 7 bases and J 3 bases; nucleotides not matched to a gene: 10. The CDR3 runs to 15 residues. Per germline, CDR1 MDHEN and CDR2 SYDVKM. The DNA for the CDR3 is TGTGCCAGCAATCTCGCGACTAGCGGCTACTACGAGCAGTACTTC. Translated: CASNLATSGYYEQYF.

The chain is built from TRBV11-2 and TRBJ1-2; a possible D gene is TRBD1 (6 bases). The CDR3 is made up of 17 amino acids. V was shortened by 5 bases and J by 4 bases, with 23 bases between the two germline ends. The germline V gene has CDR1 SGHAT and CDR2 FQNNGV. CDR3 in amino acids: CASSPPGGRRAPYGYTF. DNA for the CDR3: TGTGCCAGCAGCCCCCCGGGGGGCCGAAGGGCCCCCTATGGCTACACCTTC. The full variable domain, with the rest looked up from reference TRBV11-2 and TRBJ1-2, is EAGVAQSPRYKIIEKRQSVAFWCNPISGHATLYWYQQILGQGPKLLIQFQNNGVVDDSQLPKDRFSAERLKGVDSTLKIQPAKLEDSAVYLCASSPPGGRRAPYGYTFGSGTRLTVV.

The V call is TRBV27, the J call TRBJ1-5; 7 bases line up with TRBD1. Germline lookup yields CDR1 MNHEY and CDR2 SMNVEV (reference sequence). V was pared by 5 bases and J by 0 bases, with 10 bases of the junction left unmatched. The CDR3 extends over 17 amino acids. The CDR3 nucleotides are TGTGCCAGCAGTCCCGGGACAGCCTTATATAGCAATCAGCCCCAGCATTTT. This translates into CASSPGTALYSNQPQHF.

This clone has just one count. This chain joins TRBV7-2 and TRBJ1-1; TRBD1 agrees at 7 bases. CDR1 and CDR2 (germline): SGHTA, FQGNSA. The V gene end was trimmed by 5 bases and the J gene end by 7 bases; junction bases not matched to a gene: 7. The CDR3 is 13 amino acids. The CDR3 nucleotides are TGTGCCAGCAGCACCCGACAGGGCCATGAAGCTTTCTTT. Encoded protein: CASSTRQGHEAFF.

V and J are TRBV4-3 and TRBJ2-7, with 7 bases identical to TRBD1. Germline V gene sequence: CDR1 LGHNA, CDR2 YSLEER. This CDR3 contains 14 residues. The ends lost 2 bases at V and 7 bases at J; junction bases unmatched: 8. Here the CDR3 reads CASSQTQGGEEQYF. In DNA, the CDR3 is TGCGCCAGCAGCCAAACTCAAGGGGGCGAGGAGCAGTACTTC.

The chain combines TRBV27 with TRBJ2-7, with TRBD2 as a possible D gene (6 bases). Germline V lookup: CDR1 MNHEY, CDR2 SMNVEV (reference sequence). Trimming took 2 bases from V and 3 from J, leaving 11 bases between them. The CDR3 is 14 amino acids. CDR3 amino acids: CASSLGTLNYEQYF. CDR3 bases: TGTGCCAGCAGTTTAGGGACTTTAAACTACGAGCAGTACTTC.

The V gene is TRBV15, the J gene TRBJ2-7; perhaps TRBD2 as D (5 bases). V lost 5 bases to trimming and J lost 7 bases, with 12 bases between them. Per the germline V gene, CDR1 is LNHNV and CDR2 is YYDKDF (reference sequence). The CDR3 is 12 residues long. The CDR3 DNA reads TGTGCCACCAGCGGACGGAGGAATGAGCAGTACTTC. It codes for CATSGRRNEQYF.